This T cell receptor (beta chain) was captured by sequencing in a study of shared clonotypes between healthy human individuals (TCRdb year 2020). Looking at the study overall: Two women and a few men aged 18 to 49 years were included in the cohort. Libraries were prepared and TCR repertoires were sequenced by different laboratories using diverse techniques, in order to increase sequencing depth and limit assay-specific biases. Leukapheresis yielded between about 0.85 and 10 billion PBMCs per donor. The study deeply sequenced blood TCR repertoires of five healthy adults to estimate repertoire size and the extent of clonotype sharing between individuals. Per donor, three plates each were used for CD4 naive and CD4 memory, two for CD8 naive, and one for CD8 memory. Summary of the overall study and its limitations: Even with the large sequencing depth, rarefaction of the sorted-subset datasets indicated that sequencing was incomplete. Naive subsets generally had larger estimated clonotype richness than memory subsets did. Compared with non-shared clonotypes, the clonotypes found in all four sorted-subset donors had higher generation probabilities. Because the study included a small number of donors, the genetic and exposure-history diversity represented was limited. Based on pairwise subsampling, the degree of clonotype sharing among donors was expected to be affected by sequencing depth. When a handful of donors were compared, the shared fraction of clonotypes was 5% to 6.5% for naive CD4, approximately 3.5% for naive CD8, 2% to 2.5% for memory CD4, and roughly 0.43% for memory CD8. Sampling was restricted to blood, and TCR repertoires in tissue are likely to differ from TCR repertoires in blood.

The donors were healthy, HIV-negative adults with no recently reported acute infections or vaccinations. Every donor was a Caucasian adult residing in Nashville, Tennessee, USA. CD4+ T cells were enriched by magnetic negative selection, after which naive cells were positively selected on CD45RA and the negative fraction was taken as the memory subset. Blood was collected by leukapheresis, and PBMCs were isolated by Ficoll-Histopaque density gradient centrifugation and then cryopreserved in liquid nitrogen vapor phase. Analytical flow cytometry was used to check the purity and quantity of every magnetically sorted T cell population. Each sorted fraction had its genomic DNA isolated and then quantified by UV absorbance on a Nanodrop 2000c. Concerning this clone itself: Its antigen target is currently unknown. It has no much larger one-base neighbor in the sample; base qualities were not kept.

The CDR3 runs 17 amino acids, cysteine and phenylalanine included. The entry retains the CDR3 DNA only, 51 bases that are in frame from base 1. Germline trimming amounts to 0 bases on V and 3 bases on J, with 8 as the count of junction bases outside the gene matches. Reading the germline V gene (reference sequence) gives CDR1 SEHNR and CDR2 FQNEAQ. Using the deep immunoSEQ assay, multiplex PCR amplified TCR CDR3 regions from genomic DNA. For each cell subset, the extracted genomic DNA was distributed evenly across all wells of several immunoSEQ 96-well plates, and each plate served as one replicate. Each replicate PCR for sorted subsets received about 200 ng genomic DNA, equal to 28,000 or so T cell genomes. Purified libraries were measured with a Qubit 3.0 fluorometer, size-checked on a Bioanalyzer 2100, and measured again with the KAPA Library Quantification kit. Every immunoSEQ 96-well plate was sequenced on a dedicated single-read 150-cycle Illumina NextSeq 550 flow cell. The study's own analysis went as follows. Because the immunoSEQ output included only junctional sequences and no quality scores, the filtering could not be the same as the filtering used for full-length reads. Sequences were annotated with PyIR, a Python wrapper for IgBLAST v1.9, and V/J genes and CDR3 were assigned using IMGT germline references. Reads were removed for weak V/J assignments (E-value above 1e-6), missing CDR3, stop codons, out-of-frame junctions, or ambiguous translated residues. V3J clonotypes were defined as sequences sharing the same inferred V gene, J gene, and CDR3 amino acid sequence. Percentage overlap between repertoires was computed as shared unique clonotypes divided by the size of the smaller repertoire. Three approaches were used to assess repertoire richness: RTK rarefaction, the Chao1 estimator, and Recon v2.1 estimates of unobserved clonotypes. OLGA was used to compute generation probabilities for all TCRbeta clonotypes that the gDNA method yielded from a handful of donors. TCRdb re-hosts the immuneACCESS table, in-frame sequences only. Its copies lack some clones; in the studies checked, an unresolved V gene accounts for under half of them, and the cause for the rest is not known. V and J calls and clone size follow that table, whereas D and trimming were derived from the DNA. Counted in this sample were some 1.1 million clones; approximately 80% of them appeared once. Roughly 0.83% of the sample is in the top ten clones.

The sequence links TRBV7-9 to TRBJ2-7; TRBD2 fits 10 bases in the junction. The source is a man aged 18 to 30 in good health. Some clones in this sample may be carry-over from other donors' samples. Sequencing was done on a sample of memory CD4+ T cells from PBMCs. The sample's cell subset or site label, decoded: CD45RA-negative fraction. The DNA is TGTGCCAGCAGCTTAGCTTTAGGTAGCGGGAGGATCTACGAGCAGTACTTC. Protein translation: CASSLALGSGRIYEQYF.